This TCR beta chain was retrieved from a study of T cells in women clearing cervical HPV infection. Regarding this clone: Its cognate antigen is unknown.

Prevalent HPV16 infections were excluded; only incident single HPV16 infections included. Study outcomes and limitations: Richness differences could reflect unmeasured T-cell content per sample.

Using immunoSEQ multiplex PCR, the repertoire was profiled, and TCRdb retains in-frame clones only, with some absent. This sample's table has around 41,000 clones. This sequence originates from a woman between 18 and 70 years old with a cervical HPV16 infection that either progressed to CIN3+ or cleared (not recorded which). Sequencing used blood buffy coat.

Here the CDR3 reads CSARVDSRPEQFF. The DNA read from the CDR3 is TGCAGTGCTAGAGTGGACAGCCGCCCTGAG. V gene TRBV20-1 combines with J gene TRBJ2-1; a weak D match, TRBD1 (6 bases). The DNA ends 3 residues before the CDR3 does, and the rest of the CDR3 is filled in from the germline J gene. The CDR3 extends over 13 amino acids. Trimming shortened V by 1 base and J by 9 bases, and 13 bases separated the two germline ends. Per the germline V gene, CDR1 is DFQATT and CDR2 is SNEGSKA (reference sequence).